Below, 21 T cell receptor beta chains from the same sample are listed, as sequenced in a study of blood T cell repertoires in COVID-19. TCRdb's table, derived via immunoSEQ multiplex PCR, lists solely in-frame clones and lacks some. The sample shows about 150,000 clones, 70% to 90% of them seen only once. Input material: PBMCs or T cells enriched from blood (not recorded which). These receptors came from a middle-aged woman who had recovered from COVID-19.

This chain joins TRBV29-1 and TRBJ2-4, with TRBD2 matching 7 bases. Trimming at V came to 4 bases and at J to 7 bases, leaving 1 base not matched to a gene. The length of the CDR3 is 11 residues. Germline lookup yields CDR1 SQVTM and CDR2 ANQGSEA. CDR3 loop: CSVGTSNIQYF. The CDR3 region has the DNA TGCAGCGTTGGGACTAGTAACATTCAGTACTTC.

The CDR3 region has the DNA TGTGCCAGCAGCCAAGCCCCACTAGCGGGGTCCTACGAGCAGTACTTC. This gives the protein CASSQAPLAGSYEQYF. V is TRBV3-1 (or the pseudogene TRBV3-2) and J is TRBJ2-7, with 10 nucleotides matching TRBD2. Unmatched junction bases numbered 4, after V lost 1 base and J lost 1 base. This CDR3 region has 16 residues. The germline V gene has CDR1 LGHDT and CDR2 YNNKEL (reference sequence).

The chain recombines TRBV21-1 with TRBJ2-3; the listed D gene, TRBD2, was not tested against the DNA. TRBV21-1 is recorded as a pseudogene. The CDR3 has 16 amino acids. This CDR3 reads CASSRGLAGPTDTQYF. The DNA of the CDR3 is TGTGCCAGCAGCAGGGGACTAGCGGGGCCCACAGATACGCAGTATTTT.

This chain uses TRBV11-3 with TRBJ1-1; 8 nucleotides align to TRBD1. The CDR3 is 13 amino acids. V lost 0 bases and J lost 10; bases outside the gene matches: 4. The germline V gene encodes CDR1 SGHNT and CDR2 YENEEA. CDR3 bases: TGTGCCAGCAGCTTAGAGAGGACAGGGCGAGCTTTCTTT. As protein: CASSLERTGRAFF.

This clone appeared a few times. The chain employs TRBV12-2 and TRBJ1-2; the D segment call TRBD1 is taken from the table without a DNA check. TRBV12-2 is assigned pseudogene status. This CDR3 contains 13 residues. CDR3 DNA: TGTGCAAGTCGCTTACTCGGACAGGGTATATACACCTTC. Encoded protein: CASRLLGQGIYTF.

The rearrangement links TRBV19 to TRBJ1-5; maybe TRBD1 (6 bases). Trimming took 1 base from V and 10 from J, leaving 17 bases between them. The CDR3 runs 15 residues. Germline CDR1 is LNHDA and CDR2 is SQIVND (reference sequence). The CDR3 nucleotides are TGTGCCAGTAGTATAGCCGGGGACACCGTGTCTCCCCAGCATTTT. It is translated as CASSIAGDTVSPQHF. Combining the CDR3 with reference TRBV19 and TRBJ1-5 gives the whole variable domain DGGITQSPKYLFRKEGQNVTLSCEQNLNHDAMYWYRQDPGQGLRLIYYSQIVNDFQKGDIAEGYSVSREKKESFPLTVTSAQKNPTAFYLCASSIAGDTVSPQHFGDGTRLSIL.

This clone has only one observation. The chain recombines TRBV29-1 with TRBJ2-2, with TRBD2 as a possible D gene (7 bases). The CDR3 has 15 amino acids. The V gene's germline CDR1 is SQVTM and CDR2 ANQGSEA. Trimming removed 2 bases at V and 4 bases at J, with 14 bases between. The CDR3: CSVERGASGTGELFF. As DNA, the CDR3 is TGCAGCGTTGAACGGGGGGCTAGCGGCACCGGGGAGCTGTTTTTT.

The V and J genes are TRBV30 and TRBJ1-2; TRBD1 aligns across 9 bases. CDR3 size: 13 residues. J gave up 6 bases and V 2 bases, and 4 bases lay outside the gene matches. Germline V gene sequence: CDR1 GTSNPN, CDR2 SVGIG (reference sequence). The CDR3 bases are TGTGCCTGGAGTTACAGGGGGCGCGATGGCTACACCTTC. Amino acids: CAWSYRGRDGYTF.

This sequence joins TRBV2 and TRBJ2-7; possible D gene TRBD2, 5 bases. Germline V lookup: CDR1 SNHLY, CDR2 FYNNEI. Trimming removed 7 bases at V and 3 bases at J, with 13 bases between. This CDR3 contains 13 residues. The CDR3 DNA sequence: TGTGCCAGCACTCCCTGGGAGCTCTACGAGCAGTACTTC. Translating gives CASTPWELYEQYF. The variable domain in full, completed from reference TRBV2 and TRBJ2-7, reads EPEVTQTPSHQVTQMGQEVILRCVPISNHLYFYWYRQILGQKVEFLVSFYNNEISEKSEIFDDQFSVERPDGSNFTLKIRSTKLEDSAMYFCASTPWELYEQYFGPGTRLTVT.

The chain is built from TRBV7-9 and TRBJ1-2; 10 bases are shared with TRBD1. The length of the CDR3 is 14 residues. V gave up 0 bases and J gave up 7 bases; unmatched junction bases: 2. The germline CDR1 and CDR2 sequences are SEHNR and FQNEAQ (reference sequence). In DNA, the CDR3 is TGTGCCAGCAGCTTAGCCGGACAGGGGGGTGGCTACACCTTC. Protein: CASSLAGQGGGYTF.

Many counts were recorded for this clone. The chain employs TRBV2 and TRBJ2-5; TRBD1 matches at 7 bases. The V gene end was trimmed by 3 bases and the J gene end by 5 bases; junction bases not matched to a gene: 12. The CDR3 spans 16 residues. Germline-derived CDR1 and CDR2 are SNHLY and FYNNEI. DNA for the CDR3: TGTGCCAGCAGTGAGGCCTTAGGGGGCGCAGGGGAGACCCAGTACTTC. Residues: CASSEALGGAGETQYF.

The V gene is TRBV3-1 (or the pseudogene TRBV3-2), the J gene TRBJ2-7; D might be TRBD2 (6 bases). Trimming left V 2 bases short and J 3 bases short, with 17 bases between. The CDR3 extends over 16 amino acids. From germline, CDR1 is LGHDT and CDR2 YNNKEL (reference sequence). CDR3 protein: CASSQKPAGLFYEQYF. CDR3 coding DNA: TGTGCCAGCAGCCAAAAGCCGGCGGGGCTGTTCTACGAGCAGTACTTC.

The table lists this clone with a count of one. The chain couples TRBV30 to TRBJ2-2, with D unclear. Germline CDR1 and CDR2: GTSNPN and SVGIG (reference sequence). Trimming stripped 2 bases from V and 4 bases from J, with 8 bases between. CDR3 length equals 13 residues. CDR3 coding DNA: TGTGCCTGGAGTAGGAGTAGCACCGGGGAGCTGTTTTTT. Translation: CAWSRSSTGELFF. Full variable domain (missing parts from reference TRBV30 and TRBJ2-2): SQTIHQWPATLVQPVGSPLSLECTVEGTSNPNLYWYRQAAGRGLQLLFYSVGIGQISSEVPQNLSASRPQDRQFILSSKKLLLSDSGFYLCAWSRSSTGELFFGEGSRLTVL.

Only a few counts were recorded for this clone. The chain recombines TRBV6-1 with TRBJ1-1; D not resolved. The CDR3 runs to 13 residues. Deletions cut 3 bases from V and 10 bases from J, with 15 bases between. Germline CDR1 MNHNS, CDR2 SASEGT. CDR3 in amino acids: CASSEAGKKVAFF. Here the CDR3 DNA reads TGTGCCAGCAGTGAGGCCGGGAAGAAAGTAGCTTTCTTT.

CDR3 DNA sequence: TGTGCCAGCAGCGAACGGGAAAGCACAGATACGCAGTATTTT. This translates into CASSERESTDTQYF. The chain has TRBV13 and TRBJ2-3; a possible D gene is TRBD2 (5 bases). The CDR3 has 14 amino acids. Trimming cost V 5 bases and J 0 bases, with 9 bases left between them. Germline assignment: CDR1 PRHDT and CDR2 FYEKMQ (reference sequence).

The chain links TRBV6-5 to TRBJ1-2, with unresolved D. The length of the CDR3 is 13 residues. Trimming took 6 bases from V and 3 from J, leaving 11 bases between them. Looked up from germline, CDR1 is MNHEY and CDR2 is SVGAGI. The CDR3 protein is CASRSQNHYGYTF. The CDR3 DNA reads TGTGCCAGCAGGTCACAGAATCACTATGGCTACACCTTC.

V usage is TRBV25-1 and J usage is TRBJ2-1; 7 bases line up with TRBD1. V lost 2 bases and J lost 6; bases outside the gene matches: 4. Germline values: CDR1 MGHDK, CDR2 SYGVNS. The CDR3 covers 14 residues. The CDR3 loop is CASSEPGTVNEQFF. CDR3 bases: TGTGCCAGCAGTGAACCCGGGACAGTCAATGAGCAGTTCTTC.

Only a few counts were recorded for this clone. This chain joins TRBV27 and TRBJ2-5, with 11 bases matching TRBD1. CDR3 length equals 15 residues. The V gene's germline CDR1 is MNHEY and CDR2 SMNVEV (reference sequence). The ends lost 5 bases at V and 4 bases at J; junction bases unmatched: 6. CDR3 in DNA: TGTGCCAGCAGTGCCGGGACAGGGGGGGCAGAGACCCAGTACTTC. This gives the protein CASSAGTGGAETQYF.

J is TRBJ2-7 and V is TRBV5-1; 7 bases map to TRBD1. This CDR3 is built from 14 residues. Germline CDR1 is SGHRS and CDR2 is YFSETQ. V trimming: 4 bases; J trimming: 1 base; junction bases outside the gene matches: 5. The CDR3 loop reads CASSLDRESYEQYF. The DNA for the CDR3 is TGCGCCAGCAGCCTCGACAGGGAATCCTACGAGCAGTACTTC.

The CDR3 reads CASSPGLAVVNTQYF. CDR3 bases: TGTGCCAGCAGTCCCGGACTAGCGGTCGTCAATACGCAGTATTTT. The chain uses TRBV6-4 and TRBJ2-3; TRBD2 aligns across 10 bases. The germline V gene has CDR1 MRHNA and CDR2 SNTAGT. V lost 5 bases, J lost 7 bases, and 9 bases stayed unmatched. The CDR3 is made up of 15 amino acids.

This sequence joins TRBV2 and TRBJ1-1; maybe TRBD1 (6 bases). The CDR3 has 14 residues. The germline V gene has CDR1 SNHLY and CDR2 FYNNEI. The V and J ends lost 4 bases and 1 base respectively, with 10 bases between them. The CDR3: CASSGGTTNTEAFF. CDR3 nucleotides: TGTGCCAGCAGTGGGGGGACAACGAACACTGAAGCTTTCTTT. Together with reference TRBV2 and TRBJ1-1, the CDR3 gives the full variable domain: EPEVTQTPSHQVTQMGQEVILRCVPISNHLYFYWYRQILGQKVEFLVSFYNNEISEKSEIFDDQFSVERPDGSNFTLKIRSTKLEDSAMYFCASSGGTTNTEAFFGQGTRLTVV.